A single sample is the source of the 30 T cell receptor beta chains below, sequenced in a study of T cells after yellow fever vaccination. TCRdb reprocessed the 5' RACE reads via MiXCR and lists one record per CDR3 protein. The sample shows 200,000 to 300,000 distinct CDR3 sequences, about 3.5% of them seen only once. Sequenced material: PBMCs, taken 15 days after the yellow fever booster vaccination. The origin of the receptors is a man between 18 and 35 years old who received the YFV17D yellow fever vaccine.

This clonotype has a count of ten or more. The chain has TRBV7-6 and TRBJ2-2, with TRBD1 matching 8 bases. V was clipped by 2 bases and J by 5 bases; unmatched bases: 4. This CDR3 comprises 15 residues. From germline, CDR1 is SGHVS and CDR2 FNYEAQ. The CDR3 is CASSLTGGRTGELFF. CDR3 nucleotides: TGTGCCAGCAGCTTAACAGGGGGACGGACCGGGGAGCTGTTTTTT.

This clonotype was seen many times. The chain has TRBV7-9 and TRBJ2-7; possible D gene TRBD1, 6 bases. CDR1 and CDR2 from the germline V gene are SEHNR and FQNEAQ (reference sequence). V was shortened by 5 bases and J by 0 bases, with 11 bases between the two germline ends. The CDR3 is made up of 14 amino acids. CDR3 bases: TGTGCCAGCAGCAATCGGGACAACTCCTACGAGCAGTACTTC. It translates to CASSNRDNSYEQYF.

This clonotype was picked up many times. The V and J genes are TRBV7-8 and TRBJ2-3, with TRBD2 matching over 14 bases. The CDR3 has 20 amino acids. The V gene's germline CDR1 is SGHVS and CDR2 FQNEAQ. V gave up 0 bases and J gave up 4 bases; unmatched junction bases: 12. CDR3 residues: CASSLALGTSGGPLADTQYF. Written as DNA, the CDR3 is TGTGCCAGCAGCTTAGCGCTAGGGACTAGCGGGGGCCCATTAGCAGATACGCAGTATTTT. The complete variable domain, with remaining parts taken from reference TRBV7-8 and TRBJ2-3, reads GAGVSQSPRYKVAKRGQDVALRCDPISGHVSLFWYQQALGQGPEFLTYFQNEAQLDKSGLPSDRFFAERPEGSVSTLKIQRTQQEDSAVYLCASSLALGTSGGPLADTQYFGPGTRLTVL.

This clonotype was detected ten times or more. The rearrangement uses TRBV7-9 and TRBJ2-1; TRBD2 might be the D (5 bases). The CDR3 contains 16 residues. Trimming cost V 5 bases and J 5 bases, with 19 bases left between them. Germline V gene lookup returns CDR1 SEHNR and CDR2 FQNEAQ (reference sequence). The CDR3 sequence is CASSPVPGGRDNEQFF. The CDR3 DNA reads TGTGCCAGCAGCCCCGTACCTGGCGGGCGTGACAATGAGCAGTTCTTC.

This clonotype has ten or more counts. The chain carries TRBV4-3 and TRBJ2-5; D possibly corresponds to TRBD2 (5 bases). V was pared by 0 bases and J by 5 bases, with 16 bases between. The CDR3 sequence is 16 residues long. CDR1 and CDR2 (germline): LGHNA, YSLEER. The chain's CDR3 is CASSQESPGIGETQYF. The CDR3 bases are TGCGCCAGCAGCCAAGAATCCCCGGGGATCGGGGAGACCCAGTACTTC.

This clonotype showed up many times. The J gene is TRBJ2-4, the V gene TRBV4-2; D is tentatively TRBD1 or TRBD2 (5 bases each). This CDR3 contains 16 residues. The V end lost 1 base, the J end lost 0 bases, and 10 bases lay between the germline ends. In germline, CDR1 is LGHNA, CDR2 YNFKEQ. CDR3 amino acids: CASSQGGTVAKNIQYF. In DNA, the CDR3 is TGTGCCAGCAGCCAAGGAGGGACGGTAGCCAAAAACATTCAGTACTTC.

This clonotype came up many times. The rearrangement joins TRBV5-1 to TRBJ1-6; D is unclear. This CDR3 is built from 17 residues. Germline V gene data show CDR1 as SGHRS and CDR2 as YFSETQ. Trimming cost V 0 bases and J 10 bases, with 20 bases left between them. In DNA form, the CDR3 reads TGCGCCAGCAGCTTGGGAGGTTCCGGGCCTCGAGGCTCACCCCTCCACTTT. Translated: CASSLGGSGPRGSPLHF.

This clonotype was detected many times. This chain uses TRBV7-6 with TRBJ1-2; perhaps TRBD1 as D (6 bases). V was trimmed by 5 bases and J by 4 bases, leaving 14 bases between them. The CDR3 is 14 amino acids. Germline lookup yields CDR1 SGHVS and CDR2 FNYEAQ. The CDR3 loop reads CASSPLGGSYGYTF. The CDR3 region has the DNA TGTGCCAGCAGCCCCTTAGGGGGATCCTATGGCTACACCTTC.

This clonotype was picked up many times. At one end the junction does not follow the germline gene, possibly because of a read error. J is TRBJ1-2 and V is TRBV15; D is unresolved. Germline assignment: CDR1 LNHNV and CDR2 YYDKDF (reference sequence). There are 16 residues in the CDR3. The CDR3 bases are TGTGCCACCAGCAGAGATAAAGGAGTCGCAACGTATGACTACACCTTC. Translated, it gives CATSRDKGVATYDYTF.

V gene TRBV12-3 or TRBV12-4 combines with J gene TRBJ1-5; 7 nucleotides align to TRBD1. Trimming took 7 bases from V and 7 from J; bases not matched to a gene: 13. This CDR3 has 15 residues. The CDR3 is CASTTKDTGEQPQHF. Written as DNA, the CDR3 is TGTGCCAGCACCACCAAAGACACAGGGGAACAGCCCCAGCATTTT.

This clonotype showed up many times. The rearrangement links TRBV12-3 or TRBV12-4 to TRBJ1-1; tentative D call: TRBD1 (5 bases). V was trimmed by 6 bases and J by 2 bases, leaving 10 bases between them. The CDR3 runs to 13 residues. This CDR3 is CASSARVNTEAFF. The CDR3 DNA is TGTGCCAGCAGCGCCAGGGTTAACACTGAAGCTTTCTTT.

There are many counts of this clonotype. CDR3: CSARHRVGEQYF. The CDR3 nucleotides are TGCAGTGCTAGACACAGGGTGGGGGAGCAGTACTTC. This chain links TRBV20-1 with TRBJ2-7, with a weak D call TRBD1 (6 bases). Between the trimmed V and J ends, which lost 2 bases and 7 bases, there was a span of 12 bases. CDR3 length equals 12 residues. Germline V gene sequence: CDR1 DFQATT, CDR2 SNEGSKA (reference sequence).

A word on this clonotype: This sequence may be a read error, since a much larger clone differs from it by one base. This CDR3 reads CASSQATAQPRHF. CDR3 DNA sequence: TGCGCCAGCAGCCAAGCGACAGCTCAGCCCCGGCATTTT. The J gene is TRBJ1-5, the V gene TRBV4-1, with a weak D call TRBD1 (5 bases). The CDR3 covers 13 residues. Germline CDR1 is MGHRA and CDR2 is YSYEKL.

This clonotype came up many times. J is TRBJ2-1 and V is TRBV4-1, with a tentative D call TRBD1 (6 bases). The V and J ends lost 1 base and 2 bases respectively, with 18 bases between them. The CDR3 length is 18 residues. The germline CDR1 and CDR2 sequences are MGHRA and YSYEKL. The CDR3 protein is CASSQVPGAFSTYNEQFF. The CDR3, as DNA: TGCGCCAGCAGCCAAGTCCCAGGGGCATTTTCAACCTACAATGAGCAGTTCTTC.

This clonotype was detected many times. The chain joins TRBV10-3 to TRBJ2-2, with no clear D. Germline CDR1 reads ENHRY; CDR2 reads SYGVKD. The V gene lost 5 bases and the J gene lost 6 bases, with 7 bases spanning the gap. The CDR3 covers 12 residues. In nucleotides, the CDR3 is TGTGCCATCAGTAGCGAAGCCGGGGAGCTGTTTTTT. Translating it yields CAISSEAGELFF.

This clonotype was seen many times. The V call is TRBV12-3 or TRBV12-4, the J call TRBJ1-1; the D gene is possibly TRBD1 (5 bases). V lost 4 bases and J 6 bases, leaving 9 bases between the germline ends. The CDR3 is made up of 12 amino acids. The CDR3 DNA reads TGTGCCAGCAGTTGGGGGGGTGCTGAAGCTTTCTTT. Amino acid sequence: CASSWGGAEAFF.

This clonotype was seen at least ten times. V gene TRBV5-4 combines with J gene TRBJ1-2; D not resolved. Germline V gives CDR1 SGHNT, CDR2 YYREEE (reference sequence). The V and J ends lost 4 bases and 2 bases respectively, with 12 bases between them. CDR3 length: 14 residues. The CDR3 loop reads CASSVLRANYGYTF. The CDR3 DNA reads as TGTGCCAGCAGCGTCCTAAGGGCCAACTATGGCTACACCTTC.

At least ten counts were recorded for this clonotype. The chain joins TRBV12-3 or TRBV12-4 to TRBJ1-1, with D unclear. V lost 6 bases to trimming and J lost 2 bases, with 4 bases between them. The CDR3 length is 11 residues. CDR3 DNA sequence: TGTGCCAGCAGGTCAAACACTGAAGCTTTCTTT. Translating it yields CASRSNTEAFF.

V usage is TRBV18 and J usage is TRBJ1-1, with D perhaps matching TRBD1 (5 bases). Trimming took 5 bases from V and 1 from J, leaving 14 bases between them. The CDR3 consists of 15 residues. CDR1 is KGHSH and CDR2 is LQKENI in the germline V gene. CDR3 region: CASSNNDGGNTEAFF. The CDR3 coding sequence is TGTGCCAGCTCAAATAACGACGGGGGGAACACTGAAGCTTTCTTT.

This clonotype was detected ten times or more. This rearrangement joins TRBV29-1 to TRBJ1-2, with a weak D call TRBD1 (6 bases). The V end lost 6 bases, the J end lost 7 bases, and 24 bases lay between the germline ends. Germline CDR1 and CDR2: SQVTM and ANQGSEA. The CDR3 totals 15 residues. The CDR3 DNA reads TGCAGCGTGAGGGACGGGACACCCCGGGGCGGTGGCTACACCTTC. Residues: CSVRDGTPRGGGYTF.

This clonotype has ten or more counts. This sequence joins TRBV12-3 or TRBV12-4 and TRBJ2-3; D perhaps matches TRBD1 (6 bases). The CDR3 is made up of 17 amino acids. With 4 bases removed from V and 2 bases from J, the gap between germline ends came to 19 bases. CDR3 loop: CASSYDMRRQDTDTQYF. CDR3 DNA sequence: TGTGCCAGCAGTTACGACATGAGAAGACAGGACACAGATACGCAGTATTTT.

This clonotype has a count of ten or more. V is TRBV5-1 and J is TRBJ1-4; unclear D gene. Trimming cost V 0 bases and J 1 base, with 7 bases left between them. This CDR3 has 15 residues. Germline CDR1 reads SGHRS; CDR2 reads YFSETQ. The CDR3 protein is CASSLEGKTNEKLFF. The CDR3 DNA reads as TGCGCCAGCAGCTTGGAAGGAAAAACTAATGAAAAACTGTTTTTT.

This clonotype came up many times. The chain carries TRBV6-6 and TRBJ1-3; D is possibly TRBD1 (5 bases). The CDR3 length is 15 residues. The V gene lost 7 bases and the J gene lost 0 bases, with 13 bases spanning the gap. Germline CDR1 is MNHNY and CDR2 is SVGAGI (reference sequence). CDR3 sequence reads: CASNIDRASGNTIYF. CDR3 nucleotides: TGTGCCAGCAACATAGACAGAGCCTCTGGAAACACCATATATTTT.

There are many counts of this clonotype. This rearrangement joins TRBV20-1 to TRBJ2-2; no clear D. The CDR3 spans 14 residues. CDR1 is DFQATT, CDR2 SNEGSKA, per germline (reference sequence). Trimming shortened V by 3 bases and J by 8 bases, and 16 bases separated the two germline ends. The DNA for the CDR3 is TGCAGTGCTAGTAGCCACTCCCTTGGGGGGGAGCTGTTTTTT. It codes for CSASSHSLGGELFF.

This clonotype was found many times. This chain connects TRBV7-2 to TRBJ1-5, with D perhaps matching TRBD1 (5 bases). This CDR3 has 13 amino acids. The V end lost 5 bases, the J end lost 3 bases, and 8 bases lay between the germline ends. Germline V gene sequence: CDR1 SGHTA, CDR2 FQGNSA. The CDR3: CASSGHPNQPQHF. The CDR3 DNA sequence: TGTGCCAGCAGCGGACACCCCAATCAGCCCCAGCATTTT.

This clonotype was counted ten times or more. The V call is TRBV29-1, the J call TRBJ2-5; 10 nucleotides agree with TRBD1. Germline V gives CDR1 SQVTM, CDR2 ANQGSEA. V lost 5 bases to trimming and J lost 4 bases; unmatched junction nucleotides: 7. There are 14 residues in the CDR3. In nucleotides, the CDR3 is TGCAGCGTTACCGGGACAGGGGCTGTAGAGACCCAGTACTTC. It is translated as CSVTGTGAVETQYF.

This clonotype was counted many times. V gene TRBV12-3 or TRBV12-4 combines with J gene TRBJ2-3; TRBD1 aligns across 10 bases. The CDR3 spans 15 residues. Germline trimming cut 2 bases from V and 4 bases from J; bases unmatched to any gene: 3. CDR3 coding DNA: TGTGCCAGCAGTTTATTTGGGACAGGGGCAGATACGCAGTATTTT. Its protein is CASSLFGTGADTQYF.

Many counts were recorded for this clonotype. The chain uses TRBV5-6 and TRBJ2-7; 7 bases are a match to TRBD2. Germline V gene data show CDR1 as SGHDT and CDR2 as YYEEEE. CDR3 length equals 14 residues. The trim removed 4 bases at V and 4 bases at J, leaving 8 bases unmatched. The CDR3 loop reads CASSQTGGSYEQYV. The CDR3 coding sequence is TGTGCCAGCAGCCAAACCGGGGGGAGTTACGAGCAGTACGTC.

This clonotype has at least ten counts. The DNA of the CDR3 is TGTGCCAGCAGCTCCCGGGATTCGGATTCACCCCTCCACTTT. Protein product: CASSSRDSDSPLHF. V is TRBV7-2 and J is TRBJ1-6, with unresolved D. Trimming cost V 4 bases and J 8 bases, with 12 bases left between them. The CDR3 is 14 residues long. CDR1 and CDR2 (germline): SGHTA, FQGNSA.

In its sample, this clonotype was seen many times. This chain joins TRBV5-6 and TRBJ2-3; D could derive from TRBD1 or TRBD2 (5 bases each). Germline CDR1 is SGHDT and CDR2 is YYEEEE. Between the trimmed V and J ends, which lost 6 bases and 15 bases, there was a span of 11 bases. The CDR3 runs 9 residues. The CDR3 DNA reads TGTGCCAGCACCCCTCGGGGCTATTTT. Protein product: CASTPRGYF.